These 8 T cell receptor beta chains share one sample of origin, sequenced in a study of STAT5B mutations in CD4+ large granular lymphocyte leukemia. Profiled with immunoSEQ multiplex PCR; TCRdb holds only in-frame clones, not every one. The data hold about 30,000 clones, with more than 65% observed a single time. Sequencing was carried out using CD4+ T cells from blood buffy coats. All receptors derive from a human donor in good health.

This clone was picked up a small number of times. The chain couples TRBV28 to TRBJ2-2; D might be TRBD2 (6 bases). This CDR3 spans 16 amino acids. Germline CDR1 reads MDHEN; CDR2 reads SYDVKM. The germline V and J ends were trimmed by 6 bases and 3 bases, with 17 bases remaining between them. CDR3 nucleotide sequence: TGTGCCAGCAGGCCACTATTGGGGGGTTACACCGGGGAGCTGTTTTTT. Its translation is CASRPLLGGYTGELFF.

The chain has TRBV7-9 and TRBJ2-5; 9 nucleotides match TRBD1. This CDR3 is built from 15 residues. The germline CDR1 and CDR2 sequences are SEHNR and FQNEAQ (reference sequence). V lost 5 bases to trimming and J lost 1 base; unmatched junction nucleotides: 5. In DNA form, the CDR3 reads TGTGCCAGCAGCATTTGGACAGGGGTCCAAGAGACCCAGTACTTC. Amino acid sequence: CASSIWTGVQETQYF. The full variable domain, rest sourced from reference TRBV7-9 and TRBJ2-5, is DTGVSQNPRHKITKRGQNVTFRCDPISEHNRLYWYRQTLGQGPEFLTYFQNEAQLEKSRLLSDRFSAERPKGSFSTLEIQRTEQGDSAMYLCASSIWTGVQETQYFGPGTRLLVL.

V gene TRBV27 combines with J gene TRBJ1-6; TRBD1 might be the D (5 bases). The CDR3 extends over 15 amino acids. V was trimmed by 3 bases and J by 4 bases, leaving 10 bases between them. The germline CDR1 and CDR2 sequences are MNHEY and SMNVEV (reference sequence). The CDR3 DNA follows: TGTGCCAGCAGTTTCTCGGGGCTTTATAATTCACCCCTCCACTTT. This codes for CASSFSGLYNSPLHF.

The chain links TRBV9 to TRBJ1-1; the D gene is possibly TRBD1 (6 bases). The CDR3 length is 15 residues. Trimming took off 0 bases at V and 1 base at J, with 10 bases between the two ends. CDR1 is SGDLS and CDR2 is YYNGEE in the germline V gene. This chain's CDR3 is CASSVVTRGNTEAFF. DNA for the CDR3: TGTGCCAGCAGCGTAGTTACCAGGGGGAACACTGAAGCTTTCTTT.

The chain uses TRBV5-4 and TRBJ1-3; perhaps TRBD1 as D (5 bases). Germline values: CDR1 SGHNT, CDR2 YYREEE (reference sequence). Deletions cut 3 bases from V and 0 bases from J, with 19 bases between. The CDR3 has 18 residues. The CDR3 bases are TGTGCCAGCAGCTCCTACGGGGGAGCCTTTACCTCTGGAAACACCATATATTTT. It encodes CASSSYGGAFTSGNTIYF.

The V gene is TRBV19, the J gene TRBJ2-7; D is possibly TRBD1 (6 bases). The ends were cut back, 6 bases at V and 3 bases at J, with 18 bases in the middle. Germline V gives CDR1 LNHDA, CDR2 SQIVND (reference sequence). This CDR3 contains 15 residues. The CDR3 loop reads CASSRDRIRSYEQYF. The CDR3 DNA reads as TGTGCCAGTAGCCGCGACAGGATTCGAAGCTACGAGCAGTACTTC.

The rearrangement links TRBV5-1 to TRBJ2-3; 7 bases line up with TRBD2. The CDR3 length is 15 residues. With V trimmed by 0 bases and J by 3 bases, 4 bases remained unmatched. Germline V gives CDR1 SGHRS, CDR2 YFSETQ. The CDR3 protein is CASSLAVGGTDTQYF. CDR3 nucleotide sequence: TGCGCCAGCAGCTTGGCCGTGGGGGGGACAGATACGCAGTATTTT.

V and J are TRBV5-1 and TRBJ2-1; D possibly corresponds to TRBD2 (6 bases). Germline CDR1 is SGHRS and CDR2 is YFSETQ. V lost 4 bases and J 3 bases, leaving 14 bases between the germline ends. The CDR3 runs to 15 residues. The DNA for the CDR3 is TGCGCCAGCAGCATCCGGGACTCCGGCTACAATGAGCAGTTCTTC. Translation gives CASSIRDSGYNEQFF.